The 4 T cell receptor beta chains below all came from one sample that was sequenced in a study of CD8 T cells in Susac syndrome. Reverse transcription used about 0.5 to 1 ug RNA and random hexamers. TCRdb itself ran the immunoSEQ multiplex PCR reads through MiXCR, one entry per CDR3 protein. Counted here are over 95,000 distinct CDR3 sequences, about nine tenths occurring once; the ten biggest clones make up 0.13% to 0.15%. Sequenced input: CD4+ T cells from PBMCs. Receptors originate from a human donor in good health.

This chain joins TRBV5-4 and TRBJ2-2, with 8 bases lining up with TRBD1. Germline CDR1 and CDR2: SGHNT and YYREEE (reference sequence). The CDR3 is 15 residues long. V lost 4 bases and J lost 6; bases outside the gene matches: 8. For the CDR3, the DNA is TGTGCCAGCAGCCCTCCGGACAGGGTTGCCGGGGAGCTGTTTTTT. It encodes CASSPPDRVAGELFF.

The chain couples TRBV5-4 to TRBJ1-1, with 8 bases fitting TRBD1. Germline V gene data show CDR1 as SGHNT and CDR2 as YYREEE (reference sequence). This CDR3 region has 15 residues. The V and J ends lost 4 bases and 1 base, in that order; junction bases with no gene match: 6. The DNA for the CDR3 is TGTGCCAGCAGCCTACGGACAGGGAAGAACACTGAAGCTTTCTTT. Protein product: CASSLRTGKNTEAFF.

This chain joins TRBV7-9 and TRBJ2-7, with D tentatively TRBD2 (6 bases). CDR3 size: 13 residues. In germline, CDR1 is SEHNR, CDR2 FQNEAQ (reference sequence). V gave up 5 bases and J gave up 7 bases, with 15 bases separating them. In DNA, the CDR3 is TGTGCCAGCAGCCCAGATGGGGGGATTGAGCAGTACTTC. Encoded protein: CASSPDGGIEQYF.

This clonotype came up a few times. J is TRBJ2-5 and V is TRBV18, with D unresolved. This CDR3 is 12 amino acids long. Germline V gene sequence: CDR1 KGHSH, CDR2 LQKENI. Trimming left V 6 bases short and J 5 bases short, with 10 bases between. The CDR3 sequence is CASSPVGETQYF. In DNA form, the CDR3 reads TGTGCCAGCTCCCCCGTGGGGGAGACCCAGTACTTC.